Listed below are T cell receptor beta chains from one sample, sequenced in a study of blood T cells in healthy people across ages. TCRdb recomputed calls from the 5' RACE reads with MiXCR, one row per CDR3 protein. In the table there are approximately 580,000 distinct CDR3 sequences, approximately 25% of which are singletons. These data were also filed under a second study, of T cells of mothers and their children.

Sequencing was carried out using blood. These receptors were obtained from a boy younger than 18 in good health. Each CDR3 is given with its conserved first and last residue. Each record gives: clone size, V gene, J gene, D gene, CDR3 DNA, CDR3 protein. A D gene is named only where the DNA matches it firmly. Only some rows state a clone size, as once, few, many or a class for expanded clones.

NA,TRBV29-1,TRBJ2-1,NA,TGCAGCGTGGCTTCGGTGAGTGGTGACAATGAGCAGTTCTTC,CSVASVSGDNEQFF
few,TRBV13,TRBJ1-4,TRBD1,TGTGCCAGCAGCCCACGGACAGGACAAACTAATGAAAAACTGTTTTTT,CASSPRTGQTNEKLFF
NA,TRBV6-2/TRBV6-3,TRBJ2-1,TRBD1,TGTGCCAGCAGTCCATACCTAACAGGGGGCGATGAGCAGTTCTTC,CASSPYLTGGDEQFF
NA,TRBV5-1,TRBJ2-3,NA,TGCGCCAGCAGCTTGGCCTCTACTAGCGATACGCAGTATTTT,CASSLASTSDTQYF
few,TRBV4-3,TRBJ2-5,NA,TGCGCCAGCAGCCAAGATAGGGGTTCAGAGACCCAGTACTTC,CASSQDRGSETQYF
NA,TRBV7-8,TRBJ2-5,TRBD2,TGTGCCAGCAGCTCTAGCGGGGGGGCCTCAGAGACCCAGTACTTC,CASSSSGGASETQYF
NA,TRBV29-1,TRBJ2-5,NA,TGCAGCGCCGGGGGAATAGGCCTCCACGAGACCCAGTACTTC,CSAGGIGLHETQYF
NA,TRBV29-1,TRBJ1-1,NA,TGCAGCGTTGCGGGGCGTCAGACCACTGAAGCTTTCTTT,CSVAGRQTTEAFF
NA,TRBV28,TRBJ2-7,NA,TGTGCCAGCAGTTTGGAGGGCCCCTACGAGCAGTACTTC,CASSLEGPYEQYF
NA,TRBV9,TRBJ2-1,TRBD2,TGTGCCGGCAGCGGACTAGCGGCCTACTCCTACAATGAGCAGTTCTTC,CAGSGLAAYSYNEQFF
many,TRBV20-1,TRBJ2-1,TRBD2,TGCAGTGCTACCCCTAGCGGGAGCTCCTACAATGAGCAGTTCTTC,CSATPSGSSYNEQFF
NA,TRBV3-1,TRBJ1-2,TRBD1,TGTGCCAGCAGCCAAGTTACAGGGGTTAAAGGCTACACCTTC,CASSQVTGVKGYTF
NA,TRBV7-9,TRBJ2-3,NA,TGTGCCAGCAGCATCACAGAGGGTGGGGGGGCCGAAGATACGCAGTATTTT,CASSITEGGGAEDTQYF
NA,TRBV4-3,TRBJ2-3,NA,TGCGCCAGCAGCCAAGAATTTAGCGGTACAGATACGCAGTATTTT,CASSQEFSGTDTQYF
few,TRBV24-1,TRBJ2-7,NA,TGTGCCACCAGTGATTCTGGGGACCCCGAAACCCCCCACGAGCAGTACTTC,CATSDSGDPETPHEQYF
NA,TRBV20-1,TRBJ1-2,NA,TGCAGTGCTAGAGGGGAAGTGCCTCTTGGCTACACCTTC,CSARGEVPLGYTF
NA,TRBV6-2/TRBV6-3,TRBJ2-3,TRBD2,TGTGCCAGCAGTTACTCGAGGCTAGCGGGGGCCACAGATACGCAGTATTTT,CASSYSRLAGATDTQYF
NA,TRBV20-1,TRBJ2-3,NA,TGCAGTGCTAGACAACTGAGCACAGATACGCAGTATTTT,CSARQLSTDTQYF
NA,TRBV4-3,TRBJ1-4,TRBD1,TGCGCCAGCAGCCAAGATCGGCGGACAGGGGTAAACCTGTCTAATGAAAAACTGTTTTTT,CASSQDRRTGVNLSNEKLFF
few,TRBV4-3,TRBJ2-5,NA,TGCGCCAGCAGCCAAGATCTGGGGGACGAGACCCAGTACTTC,CASSQDLGDETQYF
NA,TRBV24-1,TRBJ2-5,TRBD2,TGTGCCACCGCGACGAGCGGGGGGGCCGAGGAGACCCAGTACTTC,CATATSGGAEETQYF
few,TRBV5-5,TRBJ2-2,NA,TGTGCCAGCAGCTTTGGGAGCAGCACCGGGGAGCCGTTTTTT,CASSFGSSTGEPFF
NA,TRBV7-9,TRBJ1-5,NA,TGTGCCAGCAGCTTAGTATTGGCAACCGGAAAGAATCAGCCCCAGCATTTT,CASSLVLATGKNQPQHF
few,TRBV20-1,TRBJ2-1,NA,TGCAGTGCTAGAGATATGAGGTCTAGCGAGGCCCCCAGCTCCTACAATGAGCAGTTCTTC,CSARDMRSSEAPSSYNEQFF
NA,TRBV29-1,TRBJ2-7,NA,TGCAGCGTTGTATCCCCCAGGGAGGTCTACGAGCAGTACTTC,CSVVSPREVYEQYF
many,TRBV6-5,TRBJ2-7,NA,TGTGCCAGCAGTTACTCACAGAGCTCCTACGAGCAGTACTTC,CASSYSQSSYEQYF
few,TRBV7-2,TRBJ2-7,NA,TGTGCCAGCAGCTCCAGGGATGCTAACGAGCAGTACTTC,CASSSRDANEQYF
few,TRBV3-1,TRBJ2-7,NA,TGTGCCAGCAGCCAAGATGTCGGGCTATCCTACGAGCAGTACTTC,CASSQDVGLSYEQYF
NA,TRBV14,TRBJ2-1,NA,TGTGCCAGCAGCGAAGAGGGGTCCTCCTACAATGAGCAGTTCTTC,CASSEEGSSYNEQFF
few,TRBV12-3/TRBV12-4,TRBJ2-7,NA,TGTGCCAGCAGCCCGGTTGGATTCGGGTCCTATCGGGACGAGCAGTACTTC,CASSPVGFGSYRDEQYF
NA,TRBV27,TRBJ2-1,TRBD2,TGTGCCAGCAGTTTGGGACTAGCGACCGTCTATTATGAGCAGTTCTTC,CASSLGLATVYYEQFF
NA,TRBV29-1,TRBJ1-4,TRBD1,TGCAGCGTCCTCACAGGGGGTGAGGAAAAACTGTTTTTT,CSVLTGGEEKLFF
NA,TRBV20-1,TRBJ1-1,NA,TGCAGTGCTAGAGATGCGGCAGGACTGGGCACTGAAGCTTTCTTT,CSARDAAGLGTEAFF
NA,TRBV28,TRBJ2-1,TRBD1,TGTGCCAGCAGCCCACCTCCCGGGACAGGGTTGGTTTTGGATGAGCAGTTCTTC,CASSPPPGTGLVLDEQFF
NA,TRBV28,TRBJ2-7,TRBD2,TGTGCCAGCAGCCCTCAGCGGGAGGGTTCCTACGAGCAGTACTTC,CASSPQREGSYEQYF
NA,TRBV28,TRBJ2-2,TRBD2,TGTGCCAGCAGTTTATTAAGGGGACTAGCGGGACCAGCCGGGGAGCTGTTTTTT,CASSLLRGLAGPAGELFF
few,TRBV27,TRBJ1-4,TRBD1,TGTGCCAGCGGCCCGACAGGGCGAAATGAAAAACTGTTTTTT,CASGPTGRNEKLFF
NA,TRBV4-1,TRBJ2-2,NA,TGCGCCAGCAGGGGAACAGGGGGAGGGACCGGGGAGCTGTTTTTT,CASRGTGGGTGELFF
NA,TRBV4-3,TRBJ1-1,NA,TGCGCCAGCAGCCAAGGCAGGGGATTGAACACTGAAGCTTTCTTT,CASSQGRGLNTEAFF
NA,TRBV2,TRBJ2-7,NA,TGTGCCAGCGCGGCCTACGAGCAGTACTTC,CASAAYEQYF
NA,TRBV4-3,TRBJ2-7,NA,TGCGCCAGCAGCCAAGAAGGGGGGACACCAGCCTACGAGCAGTACTTC,CASSQEGGTPAYEQYF
NA,TRBV25-1,TRBJ1-1,NA,TGTGCCAGCGCACCCGGGGGGGGCACTGAAGCTTTCTTT,CASAPGGGTEAFF
NA,TRBV9,TRBJ1-6,TRBD1,TGTGCCAGCAGCGTAGTCCCGGACTTCAGGGGACAGAAGAATTCACCCCTCCACTTT,CASSVVPDFRGQKNSPLHF
once,TRBV5-6,TRBJ2-6,NA,TGTGCCAGCAGCCCTAAGGGCAGAGCTGGGGCCAACGTCCTGACTTTC,CASSPKGRAGANVLTF
NA,TRBV28,TRBJ2-3,NA,TGTGCCAGCAGCTCCCCCGCAGCCCAAGATACGCAGTATTTT,CASSSPAAQDTQYF
NA,TRBV7-9,TRBJ1-1,TRBD1,TGTGCCAGCAGCCTTATGGGGACAGGGCCTGAAGCTTTCTTT,CASSLMGTGPEAFF
NA,TRBV29-1,TRBJ1-3,NA,TGCAGCGTTGCTCTGAACTCTGGAAACACCATATATTTT,CSVALNSGNTIYF
NA,TRBV3-1,TRBJ2-7,NA,TGTGCCAGCAGCCAAGAAGGTGGGCCGATCTACGAGCAGTACTTC,CASSQEGGPIYEQYF
NA,TRBV29-1,TRBJ2-3,TRBD2,TGCAGCGTCGGGACTAGATTAACAGATACGCAGTATTTT,CSVGTRLTDTQYF
NA,TRBV5-1,TRBJ2-4,TRBD2,TGCGCCAGCAGCTTGGTCTCCTCCGGGACTAGCGGGAACCTAAACATTCAGTACTTC,CASSLVSSGTSGNLNIQYF
NA,TRBV20-1,TRBJ1-5,NA,TGCAGTGCCCCAGCCGGGGGCCTTTCCAGCAATCAGCCCCAGCATTTT,CSAPAGGLSSNQPQHF
NA,TRBV5-4,TRBJ2-1,NA,TGTGCCAGCAGCCCGGGTATAGGCGAGCAGTTCTTC,CASSPGIGEQFF
NA,TRBV6-6,TRBJ1-4,NA,TGTGCCAGCAGTTATGTGGACAGCTCTAATGAAAAACTGTTTTTT,CASSYVDSSNEKLFF
few,TRBV5-1,TRBJ2-1,TRBD2,TGCGCCAGCAGCTCCGCCCTTAGCGGGGGGAATGAGCAGTTCTTC,CASSSALSGGNEQFF
NA,TRBV20-1,TRBJ2-2,NA,TGCAGTGCTAGTGCTAGCAACACCGGGGAGCTGTTTTTT,CSASASNTGELFF
NA,TRBV7-8,TRBJ2-3,TRBD2,TGTGCCAGCAGCTCCCGGGGGGCTAGCGGGGGAACGACAATCCCTAGCACAGATACGCAGTATTTT,CASSSRGASGGTTIPSTDTQYF
few,TRBV29-1,TRBJ2-1,TRBD2,TGCAGCGTTGATGGACTAGCGGGAGTGGTTGAGCAGTTCTTC,CSVDGLAGVVEQFF
few,TRBV6-2/TRBV6-3,TRBJ2-7,NA,TGTGCCAGCATACAGGGTGGACTAAGGTCCTACGAGCAGTACTTC,CASIQGGLRSYEQYF